The 8 T cell receptor beta chains in this list originate from one sample, sequenced in a study of T cell responses to AZD1222 COVID-19 vaccine. Produced via immunoSEQ multiplex PCR; TCRdb's table is partial and in-frame only. The sample holds approximately 80,000 clones, 90% seen once. This specimen was peripheral blood, taken 28 days after the second AZD1222 dose. Every receptor here comes from an adult who received the AZD1222 COVID-19 vaccine.

The sample holds a few counts of this clone. V and J are TRBV27 and TRBJ2-1; D uncertain. CDR3 length: 15 amino acids. The V end was cut by 4 bases, the J end by 4 bases, with 14 bases between. Germline V CDR1 and CDR2: MNHEY, SMNVEV (reference sequence). Here the CDR3 DNA reads TGTGCCAGCAGTTCGCCGTTCTTGAGTTACAATGAGCAGTTCTTC. This gives the protein CASSSPFLSYNEQFF.

The V gene is TRBV3-1 (or the pseudogene TRBV3-2), the J gene TRBJ1-5, with no clear D. The V and J ends lost 4 bases and 4 bases respectively, with 5 bases between them. Germline CDR1 LGHDT, CDR2 YNNKEL (reference sequence). The CDR3 contains 12 residues. CDR3 sequence: CASSLLNQPQHF. DNA for the CDR3: TGTGCCAGCAGCCTTTTGAATCAGCCCCAGCATTTT.

This clone has a handful of counts. J is TRBJ2-1 and V is TRBV20-1; D is undetermined. This CDR3 is 14 amino acids long. CDR1 is DFQATT and CDR2 is SNEGSKA in the germline V gene (reference sequence). Trimming removed 3 bases at V and 4 bases at J, with 13 bases between. DNA of the CDR3: TGCAGTGCTAGTGAACCCGGGCCTTACAATGAGCAGTTCTTC. Translation gives CSASEPGPYNEQFF.

This clone appeared a single time. This rearrangement joins TRBV7-2 to TRBJ2-2; 7 nucleotides align to TRBD2. Germline trimming cut 1 base from V and 6 bases from J; bases unmatched to any gene: 11. The germline V gene encodes CDR1 SGHTA and CDR2 FQGNSA. This CDR3 is 17 amino acids long. The CDR3 protein is CASSLGFGGRKAGELFF. CDR3 nucleotides: TGTGCCAGCAGCTTAGGTTTCGGGGGGAGAAAAGCCGGGGAGCTGTTTTTT. Together with reference TRBV7-2 and TRBJ2-2, the CDR3 gives the full variable domain: GAGVSQSPSNKVTEKGKDVELRCDPISGHTALYWYRQSLGQGLEFLIYFQGNSAPDKSGLPSDRFSAERTGGSVSTLTIQRTQQEDSAVYLCASSLGFGGRKAGELFFGEGSRLTVL.

The J gene is TRBJ2-7, the V gene TRBV19; a weak D match, TRBD1 (6 bases). This CDR3 contains 15 residues. The V end lost 1 base, the J end lost 3 bases, and 13 bases lay between the germline ends. Germline V gene lookup returns CDR1 LNHDA and CDR2 SQIVND (reference sequence). The CDR3 here is CASSIAGAEGYEQYF. In nucleotides, the CDR3 is TGTGCCAGTAGTATAGCAGGGGCGGAAGGCTACGAGCAGTACTTC.

The CDR3 loop is CAWSVTFLGNEQFF. CDR3 nucleotide sequence: TGTGCCTGGAGTGTGACCTTCCTAGGGAATGAGCAGTTCTTC. This chain links TRBV30 with TRBJ2-1; no definite D call. The CDR3 covers 14 residues. Looked up from germline, CDR1 is GTSNPN and CDR2 is SVGIG (reference sequence). V was clipped by 0 bases and J by 7 bases, with 13 bases between them.

The chain combines TRBV2 with TRBJ2-1, with D possibly matching TRBD2 (5 bases). Germline assignment: CDR1 SNHLY and CDR2 FYNNEI. V shed 5 bases and J shed 7 bases, with 6 bases lying between them. The CDR3 consists of 11 residues. The CDR3 nucleotides are TGTGCCAGCAGTCTAGCAAATGAGCAGTTCTTC. It translates to CASSLANEQFF. Combining the CDR3 with reference TRBV2 and TRBJ2-1 gives the whole variable domain EPEVTQTPSHQVTQMGQEVILRCVPISNHLYFYWYRQILGQKVEFLVSFYNNEISEKSEIFDDQFSVERPDGSNFTLKIRSTKLEDSAMYFCASSLANEQFFGPGTRLTVL.

This chain links TRBV11-3 with TRBJ2-7; D unresolved. From germline, CDR1 is SGHNT and CDR2 YENEEA. The CDR3 has 15 residues. The ends were cut back, 5 bases at V and 2 bases at J, with 16 bases in the middle. Written as DNA, the CDR3 is TGTGCCAGCAGCCTTCGTAATTTTGAGCCCTACGAGCAGTACTTC. Protein product: CASSLRNFEPYEQYF.